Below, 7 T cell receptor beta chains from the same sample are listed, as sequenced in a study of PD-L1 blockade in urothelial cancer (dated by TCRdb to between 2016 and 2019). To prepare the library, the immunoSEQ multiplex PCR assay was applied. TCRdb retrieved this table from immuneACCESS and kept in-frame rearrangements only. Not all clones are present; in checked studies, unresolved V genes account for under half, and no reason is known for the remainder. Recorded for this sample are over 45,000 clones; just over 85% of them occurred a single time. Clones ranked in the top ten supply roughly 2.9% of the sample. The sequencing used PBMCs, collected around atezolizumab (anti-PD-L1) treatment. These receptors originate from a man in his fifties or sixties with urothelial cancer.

The CDR3 loop reads CASSYSGGRGDEQFF. CDR3 DNA: TGTGCCAGCAGTTACTCGGGAGGGAGAGGGGATGAGCAGTTCTTC. The chain combines TRBV6-5 with TRBJ2-1; 7 bases fit TRBD2. The V and J ends lost 0 bases and 8 bases, in that order; junction bases with no gene match: 7. The CDR3 runs 15 residues. Germline V lookup: CDR1 MNHEY, CDR2 SVGAGI.

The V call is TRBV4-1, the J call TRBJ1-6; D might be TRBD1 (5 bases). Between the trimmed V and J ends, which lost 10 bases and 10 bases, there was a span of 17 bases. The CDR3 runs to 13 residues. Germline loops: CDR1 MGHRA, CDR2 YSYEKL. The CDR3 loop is CATRPGGDSPLHF. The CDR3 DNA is TGCGCCACGAGACCGGGGGGTGACTCACCCCTCCACTTT.

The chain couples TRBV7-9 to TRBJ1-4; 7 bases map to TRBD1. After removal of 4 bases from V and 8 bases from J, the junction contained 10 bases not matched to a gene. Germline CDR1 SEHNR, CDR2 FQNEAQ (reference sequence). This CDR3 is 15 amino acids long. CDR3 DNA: TGTGCCAGCAGCTCCCCGGACAGGTTGGGCGAAAAACTGTTTTTT. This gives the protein CASSSPDRLGEKLFF.

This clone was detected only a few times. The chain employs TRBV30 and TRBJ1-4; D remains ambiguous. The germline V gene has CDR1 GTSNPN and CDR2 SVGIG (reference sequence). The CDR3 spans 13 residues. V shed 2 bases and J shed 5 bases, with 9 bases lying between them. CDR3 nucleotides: TGTGCCTGGAGTCGGGGTGGGAATGAAAAACTGTTTTTT. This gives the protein CAWSRGGNEKLFF.

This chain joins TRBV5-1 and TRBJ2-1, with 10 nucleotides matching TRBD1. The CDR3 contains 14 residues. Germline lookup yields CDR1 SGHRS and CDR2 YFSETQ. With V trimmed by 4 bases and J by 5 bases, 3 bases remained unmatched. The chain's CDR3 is CASSPGQGDNEQFF. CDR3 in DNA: TGCGCCAGCAGCCCAGGACAGGGGGACAATGAGCAGTTCTTC.

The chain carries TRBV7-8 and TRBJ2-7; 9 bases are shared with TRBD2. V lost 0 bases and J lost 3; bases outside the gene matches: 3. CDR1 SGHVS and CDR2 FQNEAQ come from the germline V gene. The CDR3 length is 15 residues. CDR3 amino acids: CASSLAASGIYEQYF. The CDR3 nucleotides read TGTGCCAGCAGCTTAGCGGCTAGCGGGATCTACGAGCAGTACTTC.

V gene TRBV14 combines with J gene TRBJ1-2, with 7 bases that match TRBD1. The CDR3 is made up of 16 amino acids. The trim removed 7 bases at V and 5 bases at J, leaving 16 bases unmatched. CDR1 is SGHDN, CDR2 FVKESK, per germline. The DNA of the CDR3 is TGTGCCAGCACCCAGGGGGGTACCCGCCCCTCTTATGGCTACACCTTC. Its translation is CASTQGGTRPSYGYTF.